This T cell receptor beta chain stems from a study of cytomegalovirus exposure and HLA in healthy donors. About the study: Caucasian-associated ancestry cluster membership applied to just over 80% of under 450 genotyped donors.

Primers: 60 Vbeta forward and 13 Jbeta reverse. The assay was immunoSEQ multiplex PCR, and TCRdb's table has in-frame clones only and misses some. Here the sample spans about 94,000 clones, approximately 78% being singletons. Turning to this clone: The antigen remains unidentified.

Whole-study results and caveats: The HLA-A and HLA-B alleles of most subjects were reportedly predicted accurately from TCR beta sequences.

Trimming took off 0 bases at V and 2 bases at J, with 7 bases between the two ends. The germline gives CDR1 SGHRS, CDR2 YFSETQ. The CDR3 has 14 amino acids. The sequence came from a woman aged 55-69 years in good health and CMV-seronegative. The chain employs TRBV5-1 and TRBJ2-3; possible D gene TRBD1, 5 bases. The sequenced sample was PBMCs. The CDR3 sequence: CASSLGQNTDTQYF. The CDR3 DNA reads as TGCGCCAGCAGCTTGGGACAGAACACAGATACGCAGTATTTT.